This T cell receptor beta chain is from a study of vaccination and CD4 T cells after COVID-19. Study in general: Overlapping peptides covering the spike proteins of SARS-CoV-2, HCoV-NL63, HCoV-OC43 and HCoV-229E were added to stimulate cells.

This clonotype was seen more than once but under ten times. Antigen: not known. V was cut by 0 bases and J by 0 bases, with 13 bases left in between. This CDR3 has 17 amino acids. Germline V lookup: CDR1 MNHEY, CDR2 SMNVEV (reference sequence). Sequence data for DNA of cultured CD4+ T cells were generated by the Oncomine TCR Beta short-read assay. TCRdb called the PCR reads again in MiXCR, with one record for every CDR3 protein. The sample records 11,000 or so distinct CDR3 sequences, around three fifths being singletons. Documented treatment: roughly 10-day PBMC culture with coronavirus spike peptide pools or control peptides (ViraFEST assay).

Specimen: CD4+ T cells from blood, cultured in vitro. V is TRBV27 and J is TRBJ2-3; D is unclear. This sequence was found in a human donor who had recovered from COVID-19. In DNA form, the CDR3 reads TGTGCCAGCAGTTTATCGATACGTGGGTCTAGCACAGATACGCAGTATTTT. It is translated as CASSLSIRGSSTDTQYF.